This T cell receptor beta chain was sequenced in a study of response to subunit inactivated influenza vaccine. The CDR3 is made up of 14 amino acids. CDR1 and CDR2 from the germline V gene are MGHRA and YSYEKL. The V end lost 6 bases, the J end lost 1 base, and 9 bases lay between the germline ends. MiXCR, applied by TCRdb to the RT-PCR reads, yields one record per CDR3 protein. The table lists 500,000 to 600,000 distinct CDR3 sequences, 13% to 15% of them singletons. This chain links TRBV4-1 with TRBJ2-2; no clear D. The sequencing here drew on PBMCs from blood, taken 11 to 12 days after vaccination. The sequence was obtained from a middle-aged man who received an inactivated influenza vaccine. CDR3 sequence: CASRSAENTGELFF. In DNA form, the CDR3 reads TGCGCCAGCAGGAGTGCAGAGAACACCGGGGAGCTGTTTTTT.